The 16 T cell receptor beta chains reported below all come from one sample, sequenced in a study of cytomegalovirus exposure and HLA in healthy donors (dated by TCRdb to about 2017). The method behind the library was the immunoSEQ multiplex PCR assay. For the multiplex PCR, a mixture combining 60 forward primers for TCR Vbeta segments and 13 reverse primers for TCR Jbeta segments was used. The immuneACCESS repertoire file appears here via TCRdb, limited to in-frame rearrangements. These files lack a portion of the clones; in checked studies, under half of the deficit traces to unresolved V genes, and the cause of the others is not known. The sample's table covers about 130,000 clones. The ten largest clones capture under 2.5% of the sample. Sequencing used PBMCs. Receptors originate from a middle-aged man in good health and CMV-seronegative.

The rearrangement links TRBV5-1 to TRBJ1-2, with a possible D match to TRBD1 (6 bases). V lost 0 bases and J lost 3, with 6 bases in between. The CDR3 has 13 residues. Germline V CDR1 and CDR2: SGHRS, YFSETQ. The CDR3 here is CASSLDRDYGYTF. The CDR3, as DNA: TGCGCCAGCAGCTTGGACAGGGACTATGGCTACACCTTC.

This rearrangement joins TRBV28 to TRBJ2-5; TRBD2 might be the D (6 bases). V lost 11 bases, J lost 3 bases, and 22 bases lay in between. Germline CDR1 is MDHEN and CDR2 is SYDVKM. This CDR3 has 15 amino acids. CDR3 coding DNA: TGTGCCTGCGGGGAGCGGACTTCCAAAAAAGAGACCCAGTACTTC. Translation: CACGERTSKKETQYF.

The chain recombines TRBV7-2 with TRBJ1-6; the D is unclear. With 0 bases removed from V and 5 bases from J, the gap between germline ends came to 8 bases. CDR1 is SGHTA and CDR2 is FQGNSA in the germline V gene. The CDR3 length is 15 residues. CDR3 protein: CASSLAAGNNSPLHF. In DNA form, the CDR3 reads TGTGCCAGCAGCTTAGCGGCAGGCAATAATTCACCCCTCCACTTT.

V gene TRBV27 combines with J gene TRBJ1-5, with 8 bases matching TRBD1. Germline assignment: CDR1 MNHEY and CDR2 SMNVEV (reference sequence). Trimming removed 5 bases from V and 1 base from J; junction bases left unmatched: 7. The CDR3 is made up of 16 amino acids. This CDR3 reads CASSPSGTGSNQPQHF. The DNA for the CDR3 is TGTGCCAGCAGTCCTTCAGGGACAGGAAGCAATCAGCCCCAGCATTTT.

The CDR3 coding sequence is TGTGCCAGCAGCTTACCCGGGAATACGCAGTATTTT. Its translation: CASSLPGNTQYF. The genes are TRBV27 and TRBJ2-3; D is perhaps TRBD2 (5 bases). The length of the CDR3 is 12 residues. Germline V gene lookup returns CDR1 MNHEY and CDR2 SMNVEV (reference sequence). V shed 6 bases and J shed 7 bases, with 11 bases lying between them.

The chain employs TRBV7-2 and TRBJ1-2; D unresolved. The CDR3 contains 15 residues. V was pared by 1 base and J by 8 bases, with 17 bases between. Germline V gives CDR1 SGHTA, CDR2 FQGNSA. The CDR3 coding sequence is TGTGCCAGCAGCTTAGGATTGAGGCCGGAAGGCGGCTACACCTTC. Translation gives CASSLGLRPEGGYTF.

The chain has TRBV4-1 and TRBJ2-1, with 8 bases fitting TRBD1. This CDR3 contains 14 residues. The germline V gene encodes CDR1 MGHRA and CDR2 YSYEKL. The junction had 5 bases not matched to a gene; V was cut back by 4 bases and J by 6 bases. The CDR3 sequence: CASSPSDRGNEQFF. CDR3 DNA sequence: TGCGCCAGCAGCCCATCCGACAGGGGCAATGAGCAGTTCTTC.

The V call is TRBV6-5, the J call TRBJ2-7; the D gene is possibly TRBD1 (5 bases). The CDR3 length is 15 residues. V lost 5 bases and J 4 bases, leaving 18 bases between the germline ends. The germline gives CDR1 MNHEY, CDR2 SVGAGI. This chain's CDR3 is CASSPAWGLEYEQYF. In DNA, the CDR3 is TGTGCCAGCAGTCCCGCCTGGGGCTTGGAGTACGAGCAGTACTTC.

The chain employs TRBV6-6 and TRBJ1-4; 7 nucleotides match TRBD1. Germline CDR1 is MNHNY and CDR2 is SVGAGI (reference sequence). The J segment lost 13 bases and the V segment lost 11 bases, leaving 22 bases of the junction unmatched. The CDR3 contains 15 residues. CDR3 coding DNA: TGTGCCGGCACCCAACCAGATACGACAGGGACGGGACTGTTTTTT. The encoded protein is CAGTQPDTTGTGLFF.

The CDR3 DNA follows: TGTGCCAGCAGTGAACAGAACAGGATAGGCGGCTACACCTTC. Its protein product is CASSEQNRIGGYTF. The V call is TRBV6-1, the J call TRBJ1-2; a possible D gene is TRBD1 (5 bases). The V end lost 2 bases, the J end lost 8 bases, and 15 bases lay between the germline ends. The CDR3 is made up of 14 amino acids. CDR1 is MNHNS and CDR2 is SASEGT in the germline V gene.

The CDR3 reads CASTDSSYEQYF. Here the CDR3 DNA reads TGTGCCAGTACGGACAGTTCCTACGAGCAGTACTTC. J is TRBJ2-7 and V is TRBV27, with a possible D match to TRBD1 (6 bases). The germline V gene encodes CDR1 MNHEY and CDR2 SMNVEV (reference sequence). CDR3 length: 12 residues. The ends were cut back, 9 bases at V and 1 base at J, with 10 bases in the middle.

The chain couples TRBV7-9 to TRBJ1-1; possible D gene TRBD1, 5 bases. The V gene lost 5 bases and the J gene lost 4 bases, with 17 bases spanning the gap. From germline, CDR1 is SEHNR and CDR2 FQNEAQ (reference sequence). The CDR3 length is 15 residues. CDR3 residues: CASSPRGTSTTEAFF. Here the CDR3 DNA reads TGTGCCAGCAGCCCAAGGGGAACATCCACCACTGAAGCTTTCTTT. The complete variable domain, with remaining parts taken from reference TRBV7-9 and TRBJ1-1, reads DTGVSQNPRHKITKRGQNVTFRCDPISEHNRLYWYRQTLGQGPEFLTYFQNEAQLEKSRLLSDRFSAERPKGSFSTLEIQRTEQGDSAMYLCASSPRGTSTTEAFFGQGTRLTVV.

V is TRBV6-5 and J is TRBJ2-7; TRBD2 is a possible D gene (6 bases). V lost 0 bases and J lost 6, with 15 bases in between. Germline V gives CDR1 MNHEY, CDR2 SVGAGI. The CDR3 has 15 amino acids. CDR3 nucleotide sequence: TGTGCCAGCAGTTACTCGTCCGGGGGTTCTGGCGAGCAGTACTTC. The encoded protein is CASSYSSGGSGEQYF.

V gene TRBV11-2 combines with J gene TRBJ2-5; D is uncertain. Looked up from germline, CDR1 is SGHAT and CDR2 is FQNNGV. Trimming took off 4 bases at V and 5 bases at J, with 11 bases between the two ends. CDR3 size: 13 residues. CDR3 residues: CASSYPPRETQYF. The DNA of the CDR3 is TGTGCCAGCAGCTACCCCCCGCGGGAGACCCAGTACTTC.

The J gene is TRBJ2-3, the V gene TRBV13; no reliable D call. Germline loops: CDR1 PRHDT, CDR2 FYEKMQ (reference sequence). Trimming took 4 bases from V and 4 from J, leaving 9 bases between them. The CDR3 runs to 13 residues. The CDR3 here is CASSSQTADTQYF. In DNA, the CDR3 is TGTGCCAGCAGCTCCCAGACTGCAGATACGCAGTATTTT. Variable domain in full (rest from reference TRBV13 and TRBJ2-3): AAGVIQSPRHLIKEKRETATLKCYPIPRHDTVYWYQQGPGQDPQFLISFYEKMQSDKGSIPDRFSAQQFSDYHSELNMSSLELGDSALYFCASSSQTADTQYFGPGTRLTVL.

The rearrangement links TRBV5-5 to TRBJ2-1; 7 nucleotides match TRBD2. V dropped 4 bases and J dropped 1; count of bases not matched to a gene: 8. This CDR3 is 16 amino acids long. CDR1 is SGHKS, CDR2 YYEKEE, per germline (reference sequence). The CDR3 DNA is TGTGCCAGCAGCACAACTAGCGATCCTTCCTACAATGAGCAGTTCTTC. It translates to CASSTTSDPSYNEQFF.